This T cell receptor beta chain derives from a study of blood T cell repertoires in COVID-19. Study-level background: T cells, B-cell-depleted T cells, or PBMCs provided the cDNA or gDNA that served as material.

Assay used: immunoSEQ multiplex PCR; TCRdb lists only in-frame clones, some missing. Of approximately 220,000 clones in the sample, around 87% were seen once. CDR3 length equals 13 residues. Germline V gives CDR1 MNHEY, CDR2 SVGAGI. V lost 6 bases and J 7 bases, leaving 15 bases between the germline ends. V gene TRBV6-5 combines with J gene TRBJ1-1; maybe TRBD1 (6 bases). Material: PBMCs or T cells enriched from blood (not recorded which). This TCR was recovered from a woman younger than 30 in a cohort exposed to, infected with or recovered from COVID-19 (not recorded which). In DNA form, the CDR3 reads TGTGCCAGCAGCTCTACAGGGACCAGTGAAGCTTTCTTT. The encoded protein is CASSSTGTSEAFF.